This record concerns one TCR beta chain sequence. Its target is not known. TCRdb itself ran the RT-PCR reads through MiXCR, one entry per CDR3 protein. Of about 800,000 distinct CDR3 sequences listed, less than 25% were seen once; the top ten hold 10%. This sample was included in a study of response to subunit inactivated influenza vaccine. This CDR3 has 15 amino acids. V dropped 3 bases and J dropped 7; count of bases not matched to a gene: 7. The germline V gene has CDR1 SGHRS and CDR2 YFSETQ. Study results and caveats: Each seasonal influenza vaccination, the authors suggested, recruits few new T cells.

The chain recombines TRBV5-1 with TRBJ2-2; 9 nucleotides line up with TRBD1. This clonotype was obtained from a man aged 50-60 years who received an inactivated influenza vaccine. Sequenced material: PBMCs from blood, taken roughly 5 days after vaccination. The CDR3 sequence is CASSYGQGSSGELFF. The CDR3 coding sequence is TGCGCCAGCAGCTATGGACAGGGGAGCAGCGGGGAGCTGTTTTTT.